This is a list of T cell receptor beta chains from one sample in a study of T-cell reconstitution after alpha-beta-depleted transplantation in children. TCRdb reanalysed the PCR reads using MiXCR and keeps one entry per CDR3 protein. This table holds 90,000 to 130,000 distinct CDR3 sequences, approximately 10% found once. The specimen comprised PBMCs from the stem cell graft donor, sampled from the stem cell graft. The receptors come from a human donor who donated a stem cell graft to a child with acute lymphoblastic leukemia. Both conserved end residues are part of each CDR3. D genes are given only for firm matches. Part of the rows lack a size; the others show once, few, many or a class for expanded clones.

V: TRBV7-9; D: .; size: .; J: TRBJ2-7; CDR3: CASSPPAEQYF; DNA: TGTGCCAGTTCCCCGCCTGCCGAGCAGTACTTC
V: TRBV7-8; D: .; size: few; J: TRBJ2-2; CDR3: CASSERTGELFF; DNA: TGTGCCAGCAGCGAGCGCACCGGGGAGCTGTTTTTT
V: TRBV12-3/TRBV12-4; D: .; size: many; J: TRBJ1-1; CDR3: CASSYLDPVTEAFF; DNA: TGTGCCAGCAGTTACCTAGACCCGGTCACTGAAGCTTTCTTT
V: TRBV6-2/TRBV6-3; D: .; size: many; J: TRBJ2-1; CDR3: CASRQTSYNEQFF; DNA: TGTGCCAGCAGACAGACATCCTACAATGAGCAGTTCTTC
V: TRBV3-1; D: TRBD2; size: .; J: TRBJ2-1; CDR3: CASSLTSGRFNEQFF; DNA: TGTGCCAGCAGCCTCACTAGCGGGAGGTTCAATGAGCAGTTCTTC
V: TRBV7-8; D: TRBD1; size: many; J: TRBJ2-7; CDR3: CASRLDRAGGEQYF; DNA: TGTGCCAGCAGACTGGACCGCGCAGGGGGCGAGCAGTACTTC
V: TRBV10-3; D: .; size: many; J: TRBJ2-1; CDR3: CAIRPRTHNEQFF; DNA: TGTGCCATCAGACCCCGGACCCACAATGAGCAGTTCTTC
V: TRBV20-1; D: .; size: many; J: TRBJ2-7; CDR3: CSAVGTGYEQYF; DNA: TGCAGTGCGGTGGGGACCGGCTACGAGCAGTACTTC
V: TRBV12-3/TRBV12-4; D: TRBD1; size: .; J: TRBJ1-1; CDR3: CASSLGWGTGATEAFF; DNA: TGTGCCAGCAGTTTGGGGTGGGGGACAGGGGCCACTGAAGCTTTCTTT
V: TRBV28; D: TRBD2; size: many; J: TRBJ2-3; CDR3: CASSRTGTSGREGEDTQYF; DNA: TGTGCCAGCAGCCGAACCGGGACTAGCGGGAGAGAGGGAGAAGATACGCAGTATTTT
V: TRBV7-9; D: .; size: few; J: TRBJ2-5; CDR3: CASSLEVRGVKETQYF; DNA: TGTGCCAGCAGCTTAGAAGTCAGAGGGGTCAAAGAGACCCAGTACTTC
V: TRBV12-3/TRBV12-4; D: TRBD1; size: many; J: TRBJ2-7; CDR3: CASSLRTGGGFYEQYF; DNA: TGTGCCAGCAGCTTAAGGACAGGGGGTGGATTCTACGAGCAGTACTTC
V: TRBV5-1; D: TRBD1; size: many; J: TRBJ2-7; CDR3: CASSPGQGVYEQYF; DNA: TGCGCCAGCAGCCCGGGACAGGGGGTATACGAGCAGTACTTC
V: TRBV20-1; D: .; size: many; J: TRBJ2-7; CDR3: CSAREGGSYEQYF; DNA: TGCAGTGCTAGGGAAGGGGGTTCCTACGAGCAGTACTTC
V: TRBV6-5; D: .; size: many; J: TRBJ1-5; CDR3: CASSSTGLSNQPQHF; DNA: TGTGCCAGCAGTTCCACAGGGTTGAGCAATCAGCCCCAGCATTTT
V: TRBV25-1; D: TRBD1; size: few; J: TRBJ2-7; CDR3: CASKGQGGYEQYF; DNA: TGTGCCAGCAAAGGACAGGGGGGCTACGAGCAGTACTTC
V: TRBV12-5; D: TRBD1; size: many; J: TRBJ1-2; CDR3: CASGLGQGAVTF; DNA: TGTGCTAGTGGTTTGGGACAGGGGGCAGTCACCTTC
V: TRBV29-1; D: .; size: many; J: TRBJ2-5; CDR3: CSAASGTRETQYF; DNA: TGCAGCGCCGCGTCCGGGACGCGCGAGACCCAGTACTTC
V: TRBV4-3; D: .; size: many; J: TRBJ2-1; CDR3: CASSPRDPSDEQFF; DNA: TGCGCCAGCAGCCCCCGGGACCCGTCGGATGAGCAGTTCTTC
V: TRBV12-3/TRBV12-4; D: .; size: many; J: TRBJ1-1; CDR3: CASRYRDSTEAFF; DNA: TGTGCCAGCAGGTACAGGGATTCCACTGAAGCTTTCTTT
V: TRBV20-1; D: TRBD2; size: many; J: TRBJ2-1; CDR3: CSAVAGSSSYNEQFF; DNA: TGCAGTGCTGTAGCGGGTTCGAGCTCCTACAATGAGCAGTTCTTC
V: TRBV20-1; D: TRBD2; size: many; J: TRBJ2-3; CDR3: CSAREGPGGPGDTQYF; DNA: TGCAGTGCTAGAGAAGGGCCGGGGGGGCCAGGGGATACGCAGTATTTT
V: TRBV7-2; D: .; size: many; J: TRBJ1-3; CDR3: CASSLAGGKNTIYF; DNA: TGTGCCAGCAGCTTAGCCGGGGGGAAAAACACCATATATTTT
V: TRBV7-2; D: .; size: many; J: TRBJ2-6; CDR3: CASSPSPGANVLTF; DNA: TGTGCCAGCAGCCCAAGTCCTGGGGCCAACGTCCTGACTTTC
V: TRBV19; D: TRBD1; size: few; J: TRBJ2-3; CDR3: CASRIRTGPSTDTQYF; DNA: TGTGCCAGTAGGATCCGGACAGGGCCTAGCACAGATACGCAGTATTTT
V: TRBV4-3; D: .; size: many; J: TRBJ1-2; CDR3: CASSQVKAEHYGYTF; DNA: TGCGCCAGCAGCCAAGTTAAGGCAGAACACTATGGCTACACCTTC
V: TRBV30; D: .; size: many; J: TRBJ1-5; CDR3: CAWSEAASNQPQHF; DNA: TGTGCCTGGAGTGAGGCAGCCTCGAATCAGCCCCAGCATTTT
V: TRBV29-1; D: .; size: many; J: TRBJ2-1; CDR3: CSARMGVLGNEQFF; DNA: TGCAGCGCCCGGATGGGGGTTCTAGGGAATGAGCAGTTCTTC
V: TRBV25-1; D: TRBD2; size: many; J: TRBJ2-7; CDR3: CASSDGVAGGYYEQYF; DNA: TGTGCCAGCAGTGATGGGGTAGCGGGAGGTTACTACGAGCAGTACTTC
V: TRBV5-5; D: TRBD2; size: many; J: TRBJ2-7; CDR3: CASSWAWTSGRVRSEQYF; DNA: TGTGCCAGCAGCTGGGCCTGGACTAGCGGGAGGGTTCGGAGCGAGCAGTACTTC
V: TRBV5-1; D: TRBD1; size: many; J: TRBJ2-2; CDR3: CASSLVTGTANTGELFF; DNA: TGCGCCAGCAGCCTCGTTACCGGGACAGCGAACACCGGGGAGCTGTTTTTT
V: TRBV29-1; D: TRBD1; size: many; J: TRBJ2-7; CDR3: CSVDVGQGFYEQYF; DNA: TGCAGCGTTGATGTTGGACAGGGCTTCTACGAGCAGTACTTC
V: TRBV20-1; D: .; size: many; J: TRBJ2-3; CDR3: CSAILLATSTDTQYF; DNA: TGCAGTGCTATACTGCTAGCGACTAGCACAGATACGCAGTATTTT
V: TRBV5-1; D: .; size: many; J: TRBJ1-2; CDR3: CASSFSGGYTF; DNA: TGCGCCAGCAGCTTTTCCGGTGGCTACACCTTC
V: TRBV20-1; D: .; size: many; J: TRBJ1-3; CDR3: CSAGQRNTIYF; DNA: TGCAGTGCCGGACAGAGAAACACCATATATTTT
V: TRBV12-3/TRBV12-4; D: .; size: many; J: TRBJ1-4; CDR3: CASSLDHATNEKLFF; DNA: TGTGCCAGCAGTCTCGACCATGCAACTAATGAAAAACTGTTTTTT
V: TRBV6-5; D: .; size: many; J: TRBJ1-5; CDR3: CASNPRTGANQPQHF; DNA: TGTGCCAGCAACCCCAGGACGGGGGCGAATCAGCCCCAGCATTTT
V: TRBV11-3; D: .; size: .; J: TRBJ1-1; CDR3: CASSSQLNTEAFF; DNA: TGTGCCAGCAGCTCCCAGCTGAACACTGAAGCTTTCTTT
V: TRBV4-2; D: TRBD2; size: many; J: TRBJ2-3; CDR3: CASSQAPTSGSSDTQYF; DNA: TGTGCCAGCAGCCAAGCACCGACTAGCGGGAGTTCAGATACGCAGTATTTT
V: TRBV15; D: .; size: many; J: TRBJ2-6; CDR3: CATSRDRETGANVLTF; DNA: TGTGCCACCAGCAGAGATAGGGAGACTGGGGCCAACGTCCTGACTTTC
V: TRBV20-1; D: TRBD2; size: many; J: TRBJ2-2; CDR3: CSVLTGGRTGELFF; DNA: TGCAGTGTTCTGACGGGAGGTCGGACCGGGGAGCTGTTTTTT
V: TRBV20-1; D: TRBD2; size: many; J: TRBJ2-1; CDR3: CSASSPNSGGSYNEQFF; DNA: TGCAGTGCTAGTTCCCCCAATAGCGGGGGTTCCTACAATGAGCAGTTCTTC
V: TRBV27; D: .; size: many; J: TRBJ1-1; CDR3: CASSLVDMNTEAFF; DNA: TGTGCCAGCAGTTTGGTGGACATGAACACTGAAGCTTTCTTT
V: TRBV6-2/TRBV6-3; D: TRBD1; size: few; J: TRBJ2-7; CDR3: CASSWGQGTFYEQYF; DNA: TGTGCCAGCAGTTGGGGACAGGGGACCTTCTACGAGCAGTACTTC
V: TRBV20-1; D: TRBD2; size: many; J: TRBJ2-7; CDR3: CSASPLAGEGYEQYF; DNA: TGCAGTGCTAGCCCCCTAGCGGGAGAAGGCTACGAGCAGTACTTC
V: TRBV11-2; D: .; size: many; J: TRBJ2-5; CDR3: CASSLNTGLQETQYF; DNA: TGTGCCAGCAGCTTGAATACGGGACTCCAAGAGACCCAGTACTTC
V: TRBV6-6; D: .; size: medium-sized; J: TRBJ2-3; CDR3: CASSYTTSSTDTQYF; DNA: TGTGCCAGCAGTTACACGACGTCTAGCACAGATACGCAGTATTTT
V: TRBV7-3; D: .; size: many; J: TRBJ2-3; CDR3: CASSSTSLPDTQYF; DNA: TGTGCCAGCAGCTCAACTAGTCTTCCAGATACGCAGTATTTT
V: TRBV3-1; D: TRBD1; size: .; J: TRBJ1-5; CDR3: CASSLRGQGQPQHF; DNA: TGTGCCAGCAGCCTCAGGGGACAGGGCCAGCCCCAGCATTTT
V: TRBV6-5; D: .; size: few; J: TRBJ1-5; CDR3: CASSYEGGRQPQHF; DNA: TGTGCCAGCAGTTACGAGGGAGGGCGTCAGCCCCAGCATTTT
V: TRBV27; D: .; size: few; J: TRBJ1-1; CDR3: CASRLVGGGNTEAFF; DNA: TGTGCCAGCAGGCTCGTGGGGGGCGGTAACACTGAAGCTTTCTTT